This TCR beta chain was sequenced during a study of CD8 T cells in Susac syndrome. The length of the CDR3 is 14 residues. Per germline, CDR1 SGHTA and CDR2 FQGNSA. The V and J ends lost 4 bases and 5 bases respectively, with 14 bases between them. Random hexamers were used to reverse transcribe an amount of roughly 0.45 to 1 ug RNA. Each CDR3 protein is one row after TCRdb ran MiXCR on the immunoSEQ multiplex PCR reads. The sample yields about 200,000 distinct CDR3 sequences, about 95% seen once. The rearrangement joins TRBV7-2 to TRBJ2-5, with D unresolved. The sample taken for sequencing was CD4+ T cells from PBMCs. This sequence was found in a human donor in good health. The CDR3 here is CASSSGRPRETQYF. The CDR3 coding sequence is TGTGCCAGCAGCTCGGGTAGGCCTAGGGAGACCCAGTACTTC.